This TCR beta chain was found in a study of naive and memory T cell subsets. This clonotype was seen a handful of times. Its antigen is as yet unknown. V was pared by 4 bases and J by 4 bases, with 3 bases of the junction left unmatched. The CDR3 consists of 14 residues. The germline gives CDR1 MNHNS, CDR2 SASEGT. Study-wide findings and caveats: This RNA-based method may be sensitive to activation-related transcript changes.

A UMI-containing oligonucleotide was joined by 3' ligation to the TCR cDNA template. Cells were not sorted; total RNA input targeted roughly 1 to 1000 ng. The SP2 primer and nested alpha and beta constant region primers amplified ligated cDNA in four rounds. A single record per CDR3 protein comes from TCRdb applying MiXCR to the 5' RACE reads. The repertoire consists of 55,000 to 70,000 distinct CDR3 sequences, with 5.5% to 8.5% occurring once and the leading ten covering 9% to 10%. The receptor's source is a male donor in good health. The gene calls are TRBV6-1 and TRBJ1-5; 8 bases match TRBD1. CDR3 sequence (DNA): TGTGCCAGCAGTGGGACAGGGAATAATCAGCCCCAGCATTTT. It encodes CASSGTGNNQPQHF.